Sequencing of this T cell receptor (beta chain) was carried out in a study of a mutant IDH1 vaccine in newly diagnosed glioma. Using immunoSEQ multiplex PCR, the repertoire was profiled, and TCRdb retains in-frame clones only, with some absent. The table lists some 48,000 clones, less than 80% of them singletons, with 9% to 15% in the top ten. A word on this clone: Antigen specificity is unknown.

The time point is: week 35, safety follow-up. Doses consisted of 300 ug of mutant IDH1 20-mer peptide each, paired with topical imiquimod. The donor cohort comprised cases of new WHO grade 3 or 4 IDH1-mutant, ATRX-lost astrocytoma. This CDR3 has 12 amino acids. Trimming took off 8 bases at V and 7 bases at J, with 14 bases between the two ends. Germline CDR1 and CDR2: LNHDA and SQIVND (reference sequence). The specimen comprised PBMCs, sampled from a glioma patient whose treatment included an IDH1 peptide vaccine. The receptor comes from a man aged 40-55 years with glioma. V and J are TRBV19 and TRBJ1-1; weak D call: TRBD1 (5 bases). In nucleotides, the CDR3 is TGTGCCAGTCGGGACCGACAAGATGAAGCTTTCTTT. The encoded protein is CASRDRQDEAFF. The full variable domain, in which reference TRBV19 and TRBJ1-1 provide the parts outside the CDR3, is DGGITQSPKYLFRKEGQNVTLSCEQNLNHDAMYWYRQDPGQGLRLIYYSQIVNDFQKGDIAEGYSVSREKKESFPLTVTSAQKNPTAFYLCASRDRQDEAFFGQGTRLTVV.